The 7 T cell receptor beta chains presented below share a single source sample, sequenced in a study of beta chain features in type 1 diabetes. Expressed TCRB transcripts got sequenced, as all isolated RNA was reverse transcribed. TCRdb's copy holds only in-frame clones and misses some; the assay was immunoSEQ multiplex PCR. The repertoire includes 330,000 or so clones, less than 20% of them detected once, and 0.035% to 0.05% sits in the top ten. Sequencing used naive CD4+ T cells from blood. The source is a woman aged 18-35 years in good health.

V gene TRBV6-6 combines with J gene TRBJ1-5, with a tentative D call TRBD1 (6 bases). V lost 10 bases, J lost 0 bases, and 10 bases lay in between. This CDR3 has 13 residues. Germline V gene data show CDR1 as MNHNY and CDR2 as SVGAGI (reference sequence). The CDR3 bases are TGTGCCACGAGACAGGATAGCAATCAGCCCCAGCATTTT. Translated, it gives CATRQDSNQPQHF.

This clone has only a few counts. The chain carries TRBV28 and TRBJ2-2; 7 nucleotides match TRBD2. Germline values: CDR1 MDHEN, CDR2 SYDVKM. This CDR3 has 16 amino acids. The V gene end was trimmed by 2 bases and the J gene end by 5 bases; junction bases not matched to a gene: 8. The CDR3 DNA reads TGTGCCAGCAGTTTAGGGTCTAGCGGAAGTACCGGGGAGCTGTTTTTT. Its translation is CASSLGSSGSTGELFF.

This clone was detected many times. This rearrangement joins TRBV29-1 to TRBJ1-1, with unresolved D. The germline V gene encodes CDR1 SQVTM and CDR2 ANQGSEA. Trimming removed 1 base at V and 1 base at J, with 7 bases between. CDR3 size: 13 residues. The CDR3 coding sequence is TGCAGCGTTGAAGCACAACAGAACACTGAAGCTTTCTTT. Translated: CSVEAQQNTEAFF.

This clone was observed a handful of times. The chain recombines TRBV25-1 with TRBJ1-3, with D perhaps TRBD1 (5 bases). Trimming took 3 bases from V and 3 from J, leaving 9 bases between them. This CDR3 spans 14 amino acids. CDR1 and CDR2 from the germline V gene are MGHDK and SYGVNS. The CDR3 bases are TGTGCCAGCAGTGACAGGGTTGTTGGAAACACCATATATTTT. It is translated as CASSDRVVGNTIYF.

The chain employs TRBV7-2 and TRBJ2-3, with 9 bases fitting TRBD2. Per germline, CDR1 SGHTA and CDR2 FQGNSA. V lost 8 bases to trimming and J lost 5 bases; unmatched junction nucleotides: 5. This CDR3 is built from 13 residues. The CDR3, as DNA: TGTGCCAGCCGAGTAGCGGGGGTAGATACGCAGTATTTT. Translated: CASRVAGVDTQYF. Full variable domain (missing parts from reference TRBV7-2 and TRBJ2-3): GAGVSQSPSNKVTEKGKDVELRCDPISGHTALYWYRQSLGQGLEFLIYFQGNSAPDKSGLPSDRFSAERTGGSVSTLTIQRTQQEDSAVYLCASRVAGVDTQYFGPGTRLTVL.

J is TRBJ1-2 and V is TRBV5-1; the match to TRBD1 covers 7 bases. Trimming cost V 5 bases and J 4 bases; bases outside gene matches: 5. The CDR3 length is 13 residues. The V gene's germline CDR1 is SGHRS and CDR2 YFSETQ. The CDR3 loop reads CASSTGAGYGYTF. The CDR3 nucleotides read TGCGCCAGCAGTACAGGGGCTGGCTATGGCTACACCTTC.

This clone was seen a few times. J is TRBJ1-1 and V is TRBV5-1, with a possible D match to TRBD1 (6 bases). The germline gives CDR1 SGHRS, CDR2 YFSETQ. This CDR3 contains 15 residues. The V end was cut by 0 bases, the J end by 0 bases, with 9 bases between. CDR3 in amino acids: CASSLGTVLNTEAFF. The DNA of the CDR3 is TGCGCCAGCAGCTTGGGGACAGTTTTGAACACTGAAGCTTTCTTT.